Listed below are T cell receptor beta chains from one sample, sequenced in a study of T-cell reconstitution after alpha-beta-depleted transplantation in children. TCRdb re-called the PCR reads with MiXCR, one entry per CDR3 protein. The repertoire includes approximately 510,000 distinct CDR3 sequences, 18% of them detected once, and approximately 3% sits in the top ten. The source was PBMCs from the stem cell graft donor, collected from the stem cell graft. The receptor set was obtained from a human donor who donated a stem cell graft to a child with acute lymphoblastic leukemia. The CDR3 runs from the conserved cysteine through the conserved F or W. D genes are given only for firm matches. A row's size may be missing; if present it is once, few, many or a size class.

cdr3_aa: CASSWRRLAGGGANVLTF; cdr3_nt: TGTGCCAGCAGTTGGCGGCGACTAGCGGGAGGTGGGGCCAACGTCCTGACTTTC; clone_size: .; j_call: TRBJ2-6; v_call: TRBV12-3/TRBV12-4; d_call: TRBD2
cdr3_aa: CASSQVDGTYEQYF; cdr3_nt: TGCGCCAGCAGCCAAGTTGACGGGACCTACGAGCAGTACTTC; clone_size: .; j_call: TRBJ2-7; v_call: TRBV4-1; d_call: .
cdr3_aa: CASNRQGSWETQYF; cdr3_nt: TGTGCCAGCAATAGACAGGGGTCTTGGGAGACCCAGTACTTC; clone_size: .; j_call: TRBJ2-5; v_call: TRBV12-3/TRBV12-4; d_call: TRBD1
cdr3_aa: CASSLGGSGGIQAFF; cdr3_nt: TGTGCCAGCAGCTTAGGGGGTTCAGGGGGGATACAAGCTTTCTTT; clone_size: few; j_call: TRBJ1-1; v_call: TRBV11-2; d_call: TRBD1
cdr3_aa: CATSRAGDTSYEQYF; cdr3_nt: TGTGCCACCAGCAGGGCCGGGGACACCTCGTACGAGCAGTACTTC; clone_size: few; j_call: TRBJ2-7; v_call: TRBV15; d_call: .
cdr3_aa: CASSTRDRGNSPLHF; cdr3_nt: TGTGCCAGCAGCACCCGGGACAGGGGCAATTCACCCCTCCACTTT; clone_size: .; j_call: TRBJ1-6; v_call: TRBV2; d_call: TRBD1
cdr3_aa: CSARDLWREGKSRPQYF; cdr3_nt: TGCAGTGCTAGAGATCTTTGGCGGGAGGGAAAGAGTCGGCCGCAGTATTTT; clone_size: .; j_call: TRBJ2-3; v_call: TRBV20-1; d_call: TRBD2
cdr3_aa: CASSKLPYEQYF; cdr3_nt: TGTGCCAGCAGCAAGCTCCCCTACGAGCAGTACTTC; clone_size: few; j_call: TRBJ2-7; v_call: TRBV21-1; d_call: .
cdr3_aa: CASSYSKLAELYEQYF; cdr3_nt: TGTGCCAGCAGTTACTCGAAACTAGCGGAACTTTACGAGCAGTACTTC; clone_size: .; j_call: TRBJ2-7; v_call: TRBV6-2/TRBV6-3; d_call: TRBD2
cdr3_aa: CSARDLRSGRIETQYF; cdr3_nt: TGCAGTGCTAGAGACCTTAGGAGCGGGAGGATAGAGACCCAGTACTTC; clone_size: .; j_call: TRBJ2-5; v_call: TRBV20-1; d_call: TRBD2
cdr3_aa: CASTPRGGLGQPQHF; cdr3_nt: TGTGCCAGCACCCCACGGGGGGGTTTAGGTCAGCCCCAGCATTTT; clone_size: few; j_call: TRBJ1-5; v_call: TRBV12-3/TRBV12-4; d_call: .
cdr3_aa: CASTMGRQYF; cdr3_nt: TGTGCCAGCACTATGGGAAGGCAGTACTTC; clone_size: .; j_call: TRBJ2-7; v_call: TRBV25-1; d_call: .
cdr3_aa: CASTPAGVNEQFF; cdr3_nt: TGTGCCAGCACCCCGGCTGGGGTTAATGAGCAGTTCTTC; clone_size: .; j_call: TRBJ2-1; v_call: TRBV9; d_call: .
cdr3_aa: CSVVLVTALNIGQETQYF; cdr3_nt: TGCAGCGTTGTTCTGGTGACAGCCCTGAACATAGGTCAAGAGACCCAGTACTTC; clone_size: few; j_call: TRBJ2-5; v_call: TRBV29-1; d_call: .
cdr3_aa: CASSPRGRGYGYTF; cdr3_nt: TGTGCCAGCAGTCCCAGGGGGCGCGGCTATGGCTACACCTTC; clone_size: many; j_call: TRBJ1-2; v_call: TRBV16; d_call: TRBD1
cdr3_aa: CASRSRGTEAFF; cdr3_nt: TGTGCCAGCAGATCGAGGGGGACTGAAGCTTTCTTT; clone_size: .; j_call: TRBJ1-1; v_call: TRBV6-5; d_call: .
cdr3_aa: CSVEDDWGDERNTEAFF; cdr3_nt: TGCAGCGTTGAAGACGACTGGGGAGACGAAAGGAACACTGAAGCTTTCTTT; clone_size: .; j_call: TRBJ1-1; v_call: TRBV29-1; d_call: .
cdr3_aa: CSARTGGLRGNTGELFF; cdr3_nt: TGCAGTGCCCGGACGGGCGGACTTCGGGGAAACACCGGGGAGCTGTTTTTT; clone_size: .; j_call: TRBJ2-2; v_call: TRBV20-1; d_call: .
cdr3_aa: CASKRGWNTEAFF; cdr3_nt: TGTGCCAGCAAAAGGGGATGGAACACTGAAGCTTTCTTT; clone_size: few; j_call: TRBJ1-1; v_call: TRBV25-1; d_call: .
cdr3_aa: CASSLGFRSTGNTEAFF; cdr3_nt: TGCGCCAGCAGCTTGGGATTTCGCTCGACAGGGAACACTGAAGCTTTCTTT; clone_size: few; j_call: TRBJ1-1; v_call: TRBV5-1; d_call: .
cdr3_aa: CATSRDPAEETQYF; cdr3_nt: TGTGCCACCAGCAGAGATCCGGCGGAGGAGACCCAGTACTTC; clone_size: few; j_call: TRBJ2-5; v_call: TRBV15; d_call: .
cdr3_aa: CASSLSGITDTQYF; cdr3_nt: TGTGCCAGCAGTTTGAGCGGGATAACAGATACGCAGTATTTT; clone_size: .; j_call: TRBJ2-3; v_call: TRBV12-3/TRBV12-4; d_call: TRBD2
cdr3_aa: CASSSRQVSEQFF; cdr3_nt: TGTGCCAGCAGCTCGAGACAGGTCTCTGAGCAGTTCTTC; clone_size: .; j_call: TRBJ2-1; v_call: TRBV7-4; d_call: .